The 15 T cell receptor beta chains below all came from one sample that was sequenced in a study of T-cell reconstitution after alpha-beta-depleted transplantation in children. The TCRbeta library was prepared with unique molecular identifiers. TCRdb ran MiXCR on the PCR reads and lists one entry per CDR3 protein. The sample yields 700,000 or so distinct CDR3 sequences, about 12% seen once. The sequences come from PBMCs, collected before TCRalphabeta/CD19-depleted stem cell transplant. The receptors here all came from a girl aged 2 to 9 with congenital amegakaryocytic thrombocytopenia, due to receive a stem cell transplant.

This clonotype occurred many times. The gene calls are TRBV5-1 and TRBJ2-2; 11 bases align to TRBD2. There are 16 residues in the CDR3. J gave up 4 bases and V 6 bases, and 8 bases lay outside the gene matches. CDR1 is SGHRS and CDR2 is YFSETQ in the germline V gene. Here the CDR3 DNA reads TGCGCCAGCACCTTCCTAGCGGGAGGTGGCACCGGGGAGCTGTTTTTT. Its translation is CASTFLAGGGTGELFF.

This clonotype was seen many times. V and J are TRBV11-2 and TRBJ2-4, with 13 bases that match TRBD2. Losses at the gene ends were 1 base for V and 5 bases for J; bases not matched to a gene: 5. Germline assignment: CDR1 SGHAT and CDR2 FQNNGV. This CDR3 comprises 17 residues. CDR3 nucleotides: TGTGCCAGCAGCTTAGTGTTACTAGCGGGAGGGGAAAACATTCAGTACTTC. It is translated as CASSLVLLAGGENIQYF.

This clonotype was seen only a few times. The CDR3 here is CASSLAALWDRGSYNEQFF. The DNA for the CDR3 is TGTGCCAGCAGCTTAGCCGCGCTTTGGGACAGGGGGTCCTACAATGAGCAGTTCTTC. This rearrangement joins TRBV7-2 to TRBJ2-1; TRBD1 agrees at 11 bases. J lost 1 base, V lost 0 bases, and 8 bases had no gene match. CDR3 length: 19 amino acids. Germline CDR1 reads SGHTA; CDR2 reads FQGNSA.

This rearrangement joins TRBV24-1 to TRBJ2-3, with D hard to call. Germline lookup yields CDR1 KGHDR and CDR2 SFDVKD. CDR3 length: 13 residues. The ends were cut back, 4 bases at V and 2 bases at J, with 6 bases in the middle. In DNA form, the CDR3 reads TGTGCCACCAGTGACGAGCCCACAGATACGCAGTATTTT. Translating it yields CATSDEPTDTQYF.

This clonotype has a count of ten or more. The chain joins TRBV20-1 to TRBJ2-1; D gene ambiguous. Trimming removed 2 bases from V and 5 bases from J, with 10 bases in between. Germline V CDR1 and CDR2: DFQATT, SNEGSKA (reference sequence). The CDR3 extends over 13 amino acids. The CDR3 coding sequence is TGCAGTGCTAGAAGTCTAGATAACAATGAGCAGTTCTTC. It yields the protein CSARSLDNNEQFF.

This clonotype was detected many times. The rearrangement joins TRBV27 to TRBJ1-1; no clear D. Between the trimmed V and J ends, which lost 6 bases and 0 bases, there was a span of 14 bases. The CDR3 length is 15 residues. The germline V gene has CDR1 MNHEY and CDR2 SMNVEV (reference sequence). CDR3 DNA: TGTGCCAGCAGATCCACGGGAGGCATGAACACTGAAGCTTTCTTT. It translates to CASRSTGGMNTEAFF.

This clonotype showed up many times. CDR3 sequence (DNA): TGTGCCAGCAGTTTGCAGGGGTTTGGCATTCAGTACTTC. Its protein product is CASSLQGFGIQYF. This chain links TRBV28 with TRBJ2-4, with D perhaps TRBD1 (6 bases). This CDR3 is 13 amino acids long. Per germline, CDR1 MDHEN and CDR2 SYDVKM. V lost 3 bases and J 9 bases, leaving 12 bases between the germline ends.

This clonotype was counted between two and nine times. The chain employs TRBV20-1 and TRBJ2-1; the match to TRBD2 covers 13 bases. Germline V lookup: CDR1 DFQATT, CDR2 SNEGSKA (reference sequence). V dropped 0 bases and J dropped 13; count of bases not matched to a gene: 6. This CDR3 region has 14 residues. CDR3 sequence: CSARDGTSGISQFF. As DNA, the CDR3 is TGCAGTGCTAGAGATGGGACTAGCGGGATAAGTCAGTTCTTC.

This clonotype has a count of ten or more. This rearrangement joins TRBV7-9 to TRBJ2-3, with 8 bases that match TRBD2. CDR1 and CDR2 (germline): SEHNR, FQNEAQ (reference sequence). The CDR3 sequence is 15 residues long. Trimming at V came to 2 bases and at J to 4 bases, leaving 5 bases not matched to a gene. The CDR3 DNA reads as TGTGCCAGCAGCTTATACGGGAGGGCCCCAGATACGCAGTATTTT. It specifies CASSLYGRAPDTQYF.

This clonotype was observed a few times. The V call is TRBV3-1, the J call TRBJ1-1; the D gene is possibly TRBD1 (5 bases). Deletions cut 6 bases from V and 0 bases from J, with 5 bases between. The CDR3 consists of 12 residues. Germline CDR1 is LGHDT and CDR2 is YNNKEL (reference sequence). As DNA, the CDR3 is TGTGCCAGCAGGGACATGAACACTGAAGCTTTCTTT. Its protein is CASRDMNTEAFF.

Ten or more counts support this clonotype. CDR3: CASSLTGGVNEQFF. The CDR3 DNA reads as TGTGCCAGCAGCTTAACGGGTGGAGTTAACGAGCAGTTCTTC. This chain joins TRBV7-3 and TRBJ2-1; D is undetermined. V was clipped by 0 bases and J by 10 bases, with 13 bases between them. The length of the CDR3 is 14 residues. The V gene's germline CDR1 is SGHTA and CDR2 FQGTGA.

This clonotype was observed many times. V gene TRBV12-3 or TRBV12-4 combines with J gene TRBJ2-3, with 8 positions matching TRBD2. Trimming at V came to 5 bases and at J to 0 bases, leaving 4 bases not matched to a gene. The CDR3 loop spans 15 amino acids. The CDR3 sequence is CASSTGLASTDTQYF. DNA of the CDR3: TGTGCCAGCAGTACAGGACTAGCTAGCACAGATACGCAGTATTTT.

At least ten counts were recorded for this clonotype. J is TRBJ2-1 and V is TRBV2; 13 bases align to TRBD2. V lost 6 bases to trimming and J lost 7 bases; unmatched junction nucleotides: 3. Germline CDR1 reads SNHLY; CDR2 reads FYNNEI. This CDR3 has 14 residues. The CDR3 DNA sequence: TGTGCCAGCAGAGAGGGACTAGCGGGAAATGAGCAGTTCTTC. The encoded protein is CASREGLAGNEQFF. The full variable domain, its missing parts supplied by reference TRBV2 and TRBJ2-1, is EPEVTQTPSHQVTQMGQEVILRCVPISNHLYFYWYRQILGQKVEFLVSFYNNEISEKSEIFDDQFSVERPDGSNFTLKIRSTKLEDSAMYFCASREGLAGNEQFFGPGTRLTVL.

This clonotype was counted at least ten times. This sequence joins TRBV7-2 and TRBJ2-7, with D hard to call. Germline values: CDR1 SGHTA, CDR2 FQGNSA. Trimming removed 3 bases from V and 3 bases from J, with 12 bases in between. The CDR3 consists of 14 residues. CDR3 nucleotides: TGTGCCAGCAGCTTCCTAGGCACCAACTACGAGCAGTACTTC. It translates to CASSFLGTNYEQYF.

The V gene is TRBV12-3 or TRBV12-4, the J gene TRBJ2-5; 7 positions agree with TRBD1. The V segment lost 6 bases and the J segment 4 bases; nucleotides outside the gene matches: 17. The CDR3 spans 17 residues. CDR3 region: CASRGVYRGPGSETQYF. As DNA, the CDR3 is TGTGCCAGCAGGGGGGTATATAGGGGGCCAGGCTCAGAGACCCAGTACTTC.